This T cell receptor beta chain came from a study of human T cells and chemical hapten exposure. Study overall: Variability of per-sample TCR yields stemmed mainly from small differences in pooled library volume. Whole-study results and caveats: With DPC sensitization, TCRs exceeding 1 in 1000 frequency showed no change.

This clonotype occurred a few times. Its antigen is still unknown. This sample's time point: pre-sensitization, week 0. Treatment described: therapeutic diphenylcyclopropenone sensitization with weekly scalp DPC. The starting material, unfractionated whole blood, was used for total RNA extraction. One entry per CDR3 protein, called by TCRdb with MiXCR from the RACE reads. In the table there are 80,000 to 100,000 distinct CDR3 sequences, approximately 11% of which are singletons. The CDR3 has 14 amino acids. The germline CDR1 and CDR2 sequences are SGHKS and YYEKEE (reference sequence). J gave up 5 bases and V 2 bases, and 7 bases lay outside the gene matches.

The gene calls are TRBV5-5 and TRBJ2-7; 7 bases line up with TRBD1. This TCR derives from an older woman with alopecia areata. Some clones in this sample may be carry-over from other donors' samples. The material was whole blood, obtained in connection with sensitization to the hapten diphenylcyclopropenone (DPC). The CDR3 DNA reads as TGTGCCAGCAGCTTAAGGACAGGAAACCACGAGCAGTACTTC. Translated, it gives CASSLRTGNHEQYF.